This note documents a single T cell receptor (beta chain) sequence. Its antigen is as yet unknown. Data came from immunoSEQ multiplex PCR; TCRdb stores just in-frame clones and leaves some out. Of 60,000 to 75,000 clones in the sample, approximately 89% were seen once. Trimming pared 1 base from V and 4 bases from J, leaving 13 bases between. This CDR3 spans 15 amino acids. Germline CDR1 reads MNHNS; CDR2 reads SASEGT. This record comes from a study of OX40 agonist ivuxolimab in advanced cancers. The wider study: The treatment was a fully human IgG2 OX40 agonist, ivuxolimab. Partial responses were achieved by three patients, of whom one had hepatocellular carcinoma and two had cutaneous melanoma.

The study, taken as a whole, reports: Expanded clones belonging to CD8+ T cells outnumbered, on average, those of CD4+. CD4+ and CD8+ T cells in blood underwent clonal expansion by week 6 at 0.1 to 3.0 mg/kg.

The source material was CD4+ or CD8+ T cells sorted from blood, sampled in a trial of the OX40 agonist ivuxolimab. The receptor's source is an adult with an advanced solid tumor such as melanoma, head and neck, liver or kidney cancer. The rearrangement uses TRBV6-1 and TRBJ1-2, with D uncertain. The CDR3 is CASSEGGAEIYGYTF. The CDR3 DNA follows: TGTGCCAGCAGTGAAGGGGGTGCAGAAATCTATGGCTACACCTTC.